Described below is a single T cell receptor beta chain sequence and its context. What it recognizes is unknown. The CDR3 covers 15 residues. Germline CDR1 is SGHRS and CDR2 is YFSETQ. The V gene end was trimmed by 0 bases and the J gene end by 2 bases; junction bases not matched to a gene: 3. PCR used 60 Vbeta primers and 13 Jbeta primers. Repertoires were generated with immunoSEQ multiplex PCR, while TCRdb's copy carries only in-frame clones and drops some. The data hold 200,000 to 300,000 clones, with almost 85% observed a single time. The data stem from a study of cytomegalovirus exposure and HLA in healthy donors. Study results and caveats: Later, an analysis showed that TCR beta chains associated with HLA were more clonally expanded than others that were equally common. Later work found most CMV-associated TCR beta chains apparently HLA-restricted. Listed as cytomegalovirus-associated were 150 or so TCR beta chains.

The TCR comes from a woman aged 40 to 50 in good health and CMV-seropositive. The chain carries TRBV5-1 and TRBJ2-3; 7 nucleotides align to TRBD1. Sequencing input: PBMCs. The CDR3 nucleotides read TGCGCCAGCAGCTTGGGAGGGACAGACACAGATACGCAGTATTTT. Its translation: CASSLGGTDTDTQYF.